This T cell receptor (beta chain) comes out of a study of CD8+CD57+ T cells in acquired aplastic anemia. Individuals selected for sequencing had exhibited CD8+CD57+ cell expansion on flow cytometry. There were no patients without severe acquired aplastic anemia. TCR beta VDJ and CDR3 profiles were obtained from a genomic DNA template. TCRdb passed the reads through MiXCR, listing each CDR3 protein once. The sample gives 150,000 to 180,000 distinct CDR3 sequences, about 48% of which show up once; less than 15% is in the top ten. This CDR3 spans 13 amino acids. V was clipped by 6 bases and J by 10 bases; unmatched bases: 6.

The receptor's source is a human donor with aplastic anemia. Sequences were obtained from sorted CD4+, CD8+, or CD8+CD57+ T cells (not recorded which) from PBMCs. This chain links TRBV12-3 or TRBV12-4 with TRBJ1-6; 7 bases are shared with TRBD1. The CDR3 nucleotides are TGTGCCAGCAGGTACACAGGGGAATCACCCCTCCACTTT. Protein product: CASRYTGESPLHF.